One and the same sample provided the 32 T cell receptor beta chains below, sequenced in a study of beta chain features in type 1 diabetes (dated by TCRdb to between 2018 and 2020). Libraries were made using the immunoSEQ multiplex PCR assay. The entire isolated RNA was reverse transcribed using the High Capacity cDNA Reverse Transcription Kit, and thus expressed TCRB transcripts were sequenced. Sourced from immuneACCESS, this table was stored by TCRdb with only in-frame sequences that have V and J called. A share of the clones is absent; for the studies checked, an unresolved V gene accounts for under half, and the remainder has no known explanation. The sample yields around 250,000 clones; 27% were counted once. Around 4% of the sample is in the top ten clones. Sequenced input: central memory CD4+ T cells from blood. These receptors were obtained from a man aged 25 to 45 in good health.

This clone came up a few times. The chain has TRBV7-9 and TRBJ1-2; D is unclear. The CDR3 is made up of 12 amino acids. Per germline, CDR1 SEHNR and CDR2 FQNEAQ (reference sequence). With 4 bases removed from V and 7 bases from J, the gap between germline ends came to 10 bases. The CDR3 loop is CASSSQAGGYTF. The CDR3 DNA follows: TGTGCCAGCAGCTCCCAAGCAGGTGGCTACACCTTC.

CDR3 DNA sequence: TGTGCCAGCAGCTTTGATGCGGACGCACGGACCCAGTACTTC. Amino acids: CASSFDADARTQYF. The chain is built from TRBV7-9 and TRBJ2-5; D uncertain. Germline CDR1 SEHNR, CDR2 FQNEAQ (reference sequence). Trimming took 3 bases from V and 7 from J, leaving 15 bases between them. This CDR3 spans 14 amino acids.

This clone was detected only a few times. This chain links TRBV15 with TRBJ2-7; the match to TRBD2 covers 9 bases. This CDR3 comprises 15 residues. The germline V gene encodes CDR1 LNHNV and CDR2 YYDKDF (reference sequence). Losses at the gene ends were 0 bases for V and 6 bases for J; bases not matched to a gene: 6. The CDR3 sequence is CATSREEGGRGEQYF. As DNA, the CDR3 is TGTGCCACCAGCAGAGAAGAGGGCGGGAGGGGCGAGCAGTACTTC.

The DNA for the CDR3 is TGTGCCTTGGGGCTGGGAGAGCTGGGGAGGAATCAGCCCCAGCATTTT. This codes for CALGLGELGRNQPQHF. The chain links TRBV30 to TRBJ1-5, with a possible D match to TRBD1 (5 bases). The V end was cut by 7 bases, the J end by 4 bases, with 23 bases between. The CDR3 contains 16 residues. Germline V gives CDR1 GTSNPN, CDR2 SVGIG (reference sequence).

This clone was detected a few times. V is TRBV5-6 and J is TRBJ2-2; 7 bases map to TRBD2. Germline CDR1 and CDR2: SGHDT and YYEEEE. Unmatched junction bases numbered 9, after V lost 3 bases and J lost 1 base. The CDR3 totals 17 residues. CDR3 in DNA: TGTGCCAGCAGCTGGCCGGTTTCGGGAGGGAACACCGGGGAGCTGTTTTTT. As protein: CASSWPVSGGNTGELFF.

This clone turned up a few times. The chain recombines TRBV29-1 with TRBJ2-7; D unresolved. CDR3 length: 12 residues. Germline assignment: CDR1 SQVTM and CDR2 ANQGSEA. Trimming took 2 bases from V and 4 from J, leaving 9 bases between them. As DNA, the CDR3 is TGCAGCGTTGAACTGACTGGTTACGAGCAGTACTTC. Its translation: CSVELTGYEQYF.

The gene calls are TRBV25-1 and TRBJ2-5; a weak D match, TRBD2 (5 bases). Per the germline V gene, CDR1 is MGHDK and CDR2 is SYGVNS. The CDR3 is 17 amino acids. V was trimmed by 2 bases and J by 5 bases, leaving 21 bases between them. The CDR3 coding sequence is TGTGCCAGCAGTGAAATCCCGGGAACCCAGGATCGGGAGACCCAGTACTTC. It encodes CASSEIPGTQDRETQYF.

A few counts support this clone. This chain connects TRBV28 to TRBJ1-2; a possible D gene is TRBD1 (6 bases). The CDR3 spans 15 residues. Germline values: CDR1 MDHEN, CDR2 SYDVKM. V was cut by 6 bases and J by 8 bases, with 22 bases left in between. This chain's CDR3 is CASSDTRGGREGYTF. The CDR3 DNA reads as TGTGCCAGCAGCGATACCCGCGGGGGGCGGGAAGGCTACACCTTC.

This sequence joins TRBV9 and TRBJ2-2; weak D call: TRBD1 (5 bases). Germline V gene sequence: CDR1 SGDLS, CDR2 YYNGEE. CDR3 length: 15 amino acids. The V end was cut by 0 bases, the J end by 6 bases, with 12 bases between. The CDR3 DNA is TGTGCCAGCAGCGTAGAACAGGTTAGAGCCGGGGAGCTGTTTTTT. It yields the protein CASSVEQVRAGELFF.

This clone was counted only a few times. This rearrangement joins TRBV29-1 to TRBJ2-7; 8 bases fit TRBD2. Germline loops: CDR1 SQVTM, CDR2 ANQGSEA. The CDR3 covers 12 residues. V was clipped by 7 bases and J by 7 bases; unmatched bases: 9. The CDR3 region has the DNA TGCAGCGCTGGGGGACCGGGAGGGGAGCAGTACTTC. Its protein is CSAGGPGGEQYF.

CDR3 bases: TGTGCCAGCAGCTTAGGACCGGTCAATGAGCAGTTCTTC. Protein sequence: CASSLGPVNEQFF. The rearrangement uses TRBV11-3 and TRBJ2-1; D not resolved. Trimming took off 1 base at V and 6 bases at J, with 7 bases between the two ends. The CDR3 sequence is 13 residues long. Germline V CDR1 and CDR2: SGHNT, YENEEA.

This clone showed up just a few times. The chain is built from TRBV9 and TRBJ2-5; the D call may be TRBD1 or TRBD2 (5 bases each). The CDR3 covers 14 residues. CDR1 is SGDLS and CDR2 is YYNGEE in the germline V gene. The germline V and J ends were trimmed by 3 bases and 7 bases, with 16 bases remaining between them. The CDR3 here is CASSGDWDGGTQYF. The CDR3 DNA reads TGTGCCAGCAGCGGTGACTGGGACGGCGGGACCCAGTACTTC.

The chain uses TRBV11-3 and TRBJ2-1, with D possibly matching TRBD1 (7 bases). The germline CDR1 and CDR2 sequences are SGHNT and YENEEA. The CDR3 has 13 residues. Trimming took off 5 bases at V and 10 bases at J, with 15 bases between the two ends. The CDR3 sequence: CASSQGGPLEQFF. The CDR3 nucleotides read TGTGCCAGCAGCCAGGGGGGCCCCTTAGAGCAGTTCTTC. Supplemented by reference TRBV11-3 and TRBJ2-1, the full variable domain reads EAGVVQSPRYKIIEKKQPVAFWCNPISGHNTLYWYLQNLGQGPELLIRYENEEAVDDSQLPKDRFSAERLKGVDSTLKIQPAELGDSAVYLCASSQGGPLEQFFGPGTRLTVL.

The chain joins TRBV18 to TRBJ2-1; the match to TRBD2 covers 11 bases. The germline gives CDR1 KGHSH, CDR2 LQKENI. V shed 2 bases and J 15 bases; nucleotides not matched to a gene: 9. There are 14 residues in the CDR3. The CDR3 here is CASSPTSTSGRPFF. CDR3 DNA sequence: TGTGCCAGCTCACCAACGTCAACTAGCGGGAGACCGTTCTTC.

This clone has more than one count but fewer than ten. This chain connects TRBV7-9 to TRBJ2-1; 7 bases align to TRBD1. Germline V gene data show CDR1 as SEHNR and CDR2 as FQNEAQ (reference sequence). Unmatched junction bases numbered 5, after V lost 3 bases and J lost 6 bases. The CDR3 totals 14 residues. DNA for the CDR3: TGTGCCAGCAGCTTCAGGGGGTCGGGCAATGAGCAGTTCTTC. It is translated as CASSFRGSGNEQFF.

The chain couples TRBV5-4 to TRBJ2-1; D gene uncertain. Germline V gene data show CDR1 as SGHNT and CDR2 as YYREEE (reference sequence). Trimming took 3 bases from V and 0 from J, leaving 10 bases between them. This CDR3 has 15 amino acids. The CDR3 loop is CASSSLLSSYNEQFF. In DNA, the CDR3 is TGTGCCAGCAGCTCCCTACTAAGCTCCTACAATGAGCAGTTCTTC.

The genes are TRBV6-6 and TRBJ1-6, with D maybe TRBD1 (5 bases). CDR1 and CDR2 (germline): MNHNY, SVGAGI (reference sequence). CDR3 length: 14 amino acids. Trimming stripped 6 bases from V and 8 bases from J, with 14 bases between. CDR3 in DNA: TGTGCCAGCAGCCTTACCAAAGGGGATTCACCCCTCCACTTT. Residues: CASSLTKGDSPLHF.

This chain uses TRBV7-2 with TRBJ2-2; D may be TRBD1 or TRBD2 (6 bases each). V lost 2 bases and J 7 bases, leaving 14 bases between the germline ends. The CDR3 contains 15 residues. Germline V gene lookup returns CDR1 SGHTA and CDR2 FQGNSA. The CDR3 region has the DNA TGTGCCAGCAGCTTACGGGGGCCCAGCAGCGGGGAGCTGTTTTTT. It specifies CASSLRGPSSGELFF.

The chain recombines TRBV11-2 with TRBJ2-1; D remains unclear. The length of the CDR3 is 12 residues. The V gene lost 5 bases and the J gene lost 14 bases, with 16 bases spanning the gap. Germline CDR1 is SGHAT and CDR2 is FQNNGV. CDR3 loop: CASSLNQRREFF. Here the CDR3 DNA reads TGTGCCAGCAGCCTAAATCAGAGGCGAGAGTTCTTC.

The gene calls are TRBV30 and TRBJ2-1; 9 nucleotides align to TRBD2. Germline values: CDR1 GTSNPN, CDR2 SVGIG (reference sequence). This CDR3 is 14 amino acids long. V lost 7 bases to trimming and J lost 7 bases; unmatched junction nucleotides: 11. The CDR3 DNA is TGTGCCTTAAAAAGCGGGGGGTCCCGTAATGAGCAGTTCTTC. Its translation: CALKSGGSRNEQFF.

This clone was counted a few times. The chain joins TRBV30 to TRBJ2-5; D unclear. The CDR3 is 14 amino acids. V lost 2 bases, J lost 2 bases, and 12 bases lay in between. The germline V gene encodes CDR1 GTSNPN and CDR2 SVGIG (reference sequence). CDR3 in amino acids: CAWSPGDKQETQYF. Here the CDR3 DNA reads TGTGCCTGGAGTCCCGGTGACAAGCAAGAGACCCAGTACTTC. The full variable domain, completed using reference TRBV30 and TRBJ2-5, is SQTIHQWPATLVQPVGSPLSLECTVEGTSNPNLYWYRQAAGRGLQLLFYSVGIGQISSEVPQNLSASRPQDRQFILSSKKLLLSDSGFYLCAWSPGDKQETQYFGPGTRLLVL.

The V and J genes are TRBV6-9 and TRBJ2-1; 11 bases line up with TRBD2. CDR1 and CDR2 (germline): MNHGY, SVAAGI. CDR3 length: 15 residues. The V gene end was trimmed by 2 bases and the J gene end by 7 bases; junction bases not matched to a gene: 4. CDR3 sequence: CASSYELAGENEQFF. CDR3 nucleotides: TGTGCCAGCAGTTATGAACTAGCGGGGGAGAATGAGCAGTTCTTC.

This rearrangement joins TRBV7-9 to TRBJ1-2; 8 positions agree with TRBD1. The CDR3 is 15 amino acids. Trimming took 3 bases from V and 2 from J; bases not matched to a gene: 5. Germline V lookup: CDR1 SEHNR, CDR2 FQNEAQ (reference sequence). The DNA of the CDR3 is TGTGCCAGCAGCTTGACAGGGGCCGAGAACTATGGCTACACCTTC. Translation gives CASSLTGAENYGYTF.

The gene calls are TRBV19 and TRBJ1-5; D is unclear. The V gene's germline CDR1 is LNHDA and CDR2 SQIVND (reference sequence). The CDR3 contains 12 residues. Trimming took off 6 bases at V and 5 bases at J, with 8 bases between the two ends. CDR3 loop: CASRTLDQPQHF. CDR3 DNA: TGTGCCAGTAGGACTCTAGATCAGCCCCAGCATTTT.

In regard to this clone: The junction departs from the called germline gene at one end, perhaps through a read error. The V and J genes are TRBV4-2 and TRBJ2-3, with 13 bases that match TRBD2. In germline, CDR1 is LGHNA, CDR2 YNFKEQ. The CDR3 runs 19 residues. The CDR3 DNA reads as TGTGCCAGCATCCAAGACCTGACTAGCGGGGGGCGCAGCACAGATACGCAGTATTTT. Translating it yields CASIQDLTSGGRSTDTQYF.

In this sample, this clone turned up many times. This chain connects TRBV6-1 to TRBJ2-2, with 8 nucleotides matching TRBD2. V trimming: 8 bases; J trimming: 3 bases; junction bases outside the gene matches: 8. Germline CDR1 MNHNS, CDR2 SASEGT. This CDR3 comprises 15 residues. The CDR3 nucleotides read TGTGCCAGCTCCGGGGGGGCAGGGGACACCGGGGAGCTGTTTTTT. Its translation is CASSGGAGDTGELFF.

The chain has TRBV9 and TRBJ2-7; no firm D call. Germline V gene data show CDR1 as SGDLS and CDR2 as YYNGEE. This CDR3 comprises 14 residues. Trimming cost V 3 bases and J 0 bases, with 10 bases left between them. DNA for the CDR3: TGTGCCAGCAGCGACATCCGTGCCTCCTACGAGCAGTACTTC. This sequence encodes CASSDIRASYEQYF.

This clone was counted a few times. The chain recombines TRBV7-9 with TRBJ1-3; D gene uncertain. CDR1 is SEHNR and CDR2 is FQNEAQ in the germline V gene (reference sequence). Trimming removed 5 bases from V and 2 bases from J, with 7 bases in between. CDR3 length equals 13 residues. CDR3 protein: CASSLNAGNTIYF. The CDR3 DNA sequence: TGTGCCAGCAGCCTGAACGCTGGAAACACCATATATTTT.

For this clone: A junction boundary mismatches the germline segment, possibly from a read error. Other DNA sequences in the sample encode the same CDR3. The chain employs TRBV12-5 and TRBJ2-3; D is possibly TRBD1 (5 bases). Germline CDR1 LGHNT, CDR2 FRNRAP. The CDR3 sequence is 12 residues long. CDR3 protein: CASGQGTDTQYF. CDR3 sequence (DNA): TGTGCTAGTGGCCAGGGCACCGATACGCAGTATTTT.

The V gene is TRBV6-6, the J gene TRBJ1-1; D may be TRBD1 (6 bases). Trimming took off 5 bases at V and 8 bases at J, with 15 bases between the two ends. Germline V gene lookup returns CDR1 MNHNY and CDR2 SVGAGI (reference sequence). The CDR3 contains 13 residues. The chain's CDR3 is CASSPQGSAEAFF. The CDR3 coding sequence is TGTGCCAGCAGTCCCCAGGGGTCGGCGGAAGCTTTCTTT.

About this clone: The same CDR3 also results from other DNA sequences found in this sample. The chain combines TRBV7-9 with TRBJ2-7; tentative D call: TRBD1 (6 bases). Trimming removed 2 bases from V and 5 bases from J, with 7 bases in between. The CDR3 totals 12 residues. Germline CDR1 reads SEHNR; CDR2 reads FQNEAQ (reference sequence). The CDR3 nucleotides are TGTGCCAGCAGCTTAAAGGGGGACGAGCAGTACTTC. Its translation: CASSLKGDEQYF.

The chain carries TRBV28 and TRBJ2-5, with a possible D match to TRBD1 (6 bases). The CDR3 has 14 amino acids. The germline CDR1 and CDR2 sequences are MDHEN and SYDVKM. Trimming pared 7 bases from V and 5 bases from J, leaving 17 bases between. CDR3 protein: CASNRLGAGETQYF. Written as DNA, the CDR3 is TGTGCCAGCAACAGGCTGGGGGCCGGGGAGACCCAGTACTTC.